Listed below are T cell receptor beta chains from one sample, sequenced in a study of cytomegalovirus exposure and HLA in healthy donors. TCRdb keeps only in-frame clones here, not all; method: immunoSEQ multiplex PCR. The profile shows nearly 200,000 clones, 82% of them singletons. Sequenced material: PBMCs. Receptors were obtained from a boy aged 2 to 10 in good health and CMV-seronegative. CDR3s include the opening cysteine and the closing phenylalanine or tryptophan. The D gene is left open where the match is weak. Clone size appears in some rows only: once, few, many, or a class for an expanded clone.

>TRBD1|TRBV5-1|TRBJ2-7|once
TGCGCCAGCAGCTTATCGGACAGGGGCTACGAGCAGTACTTC
CASSLSDRGYEQYF
>NA|TRBV19|TRBJ1-2|NA
TGTGCCAGTAGCAACCGTAACAGGCGGAACTATGGCTACACCTTC
CASSNRNRRNYGYTF
>NA|TRBV5-1|TRBJ2-5|NA
TGCGCCAGCAGCCCTGACCAAGAGACCCAGTACTTC
CASSPDQETQYF
>NA|TRBV18|TRBJ1-2|NA
TGTGCCAGCTCACCAGTTACAGGAAGGGATGGCTACACCTTC
CASSPVTGRDGYTF
>NA|TRBV9|TRBJ1-2|NA
TGTGCCAGCAGCGTGGGCAGTCATAACTATGGCTACACCTTC
CASSVGSHNYGYTF
>NA|TRBV28|TRBJ1-5|NA
TGTGCCAGCAGTTTCGGCTACAGGATTAGCAATCAGCCCCAGCATTTT
CASSFGYRISNQPQHF
>TRBD2|TRBV9|TRBJ2-3|few
TGTGCCAGCAGCGATCCCAGCGGGGGCGGCACAGATACGCAGTATTTT
CASSDPSGGGTDTQYF
>TRBD1|TRBV4-2|TRBJ2-1|NA
TGTGCCAGCAGCCCGCGACAGGGGGCTTGGTATGGTGAGCAGTTCTTC
CASSPRQGAWYGEQFF
>NA|TRBV7-9|TRBJ2-6|NA
TGTGCCTATTCCCCTGCGGGGTCTGGGGCCAACGTCCTGACTTTC
CAYSPAGSGANVLTF
>TRBD1|TRBV7-2|TRBJ2-5|NA
TGTGCCAGCAGCTTAGGTCCCGGGACAGGGTTCGGAGAGACCCAGTACTTC
CASSLGPGTGFGETQYF
>TRBD1|TRBV27|TRBJ2-7|NA
TGTGCCAGCGCACCCGGGACAGGGGGCGGATACGAGCAGTACTTC
CASAPGTGGGYEQYF
>NA|TRBV5-1|TRBJ2-1|NA
TGCGCCAGCAGCTTGGAACTGGGGGCCAATGAGCAGTTCTTC
CASSLELGANEQFF
>NA|TRBV4-1|TRBJ2-7|NA
TGCGCCAGCAGCCAAGATCTCGGCAGGGACGAGCAGTACTTC
CASSQDLGRDEQYF
>TRBD1|TRBV6-5|TRBJ2-2|NA
TGTGCCAGCAGTTCCTCCGGGACAGGGGCCACCGGGGAGCTGTTTTTT
CASSSSGTGATGELFF
>TRBD1|TRBV29-1|TRBJ1-2|NA
TGCAGCGTTGGGGTGGGACAGGGGGACTATGGCTACACCTTC
CSVGVGQGDYGYTF
>TRBD2|TRBV6-6|TRBJ2-4|NA
TGTGCCAGCAGAATGGGCGGGGGTCAAGCCAAAAACATTCAGTACTTC
CASRMGGGQAKNIQYF
>TRBD1|TRBV5-1|TRBJ2-2|NA
TGCGCCAGCAGCTACCCTTACAGGGGCCGTACCGGGGAGCTGTTTTTT
CASSYPYRGRTGELFF
>NA|TRBV7-2|TRBJ2-3|NA
TGTGCCAGCAGCCAGTCCGGGAATTCAGATACGCAGTATTTT
CASSQSGNSDTQYF
>NA|TRBV5-3|TRBJ2-4|NA
TGTGCCAGAAGCTTCGACAGCTTAGCCAAAAACATTCAGTACTTC
CARSFDSLAKNIQYF
>TRBD1|TRBV4-2|TRBJ1-1|once
TGTGCCAGCAGCCAACAGGGACAGGGGAGGGACACTGAAGCTTTCTTT
CASSQQGQGRDTEAFF
>NA|TRBV4-1|TRBJ2-5|NA
TGCGCCAGCAGCCAAGTTCTGTCGGAGACCCAGTACTTC
CASSQVLSETQYF
>NA|TRBV7-9|TRBJ2-5|once
TGTGCCAGCAGCTTTCTCGCTCGAGCGAAAGAGACCCAGTACTTC
CASSFLARAKETQYF
>NA|TRBV5-4|TRBJ2-2|NA
TGTGCCAGCAGCTCTAAGGACGGGGGAGAGACCGGGGAGCTGTTTTTT
CASSSKDGGETGELFF
>TRBD2|TRBV10-3|TRBJ2-3|NA
TGTGCCATCAGTGATTTAGCGGGGGTGGGGGTAGATACGCAGTATTTT
CAISDLAGVGVDTQYF
>TRBD1|TRBV30|TRBJ1-1|NA
TGTGCCTGGAGTGTACGGAGGGGACAGGGCACTGAAGCTTTCTTT
CAWSVRRGQGTEAFF
>NA|TRBV4-3|TRBJ2-4|NA
TGCGCCAGCAGCCGCGACAGATCTGCCAAAAACATTCAGTACTTC
CASSRDRSAKNIQYF
>TRBD2|TRBV2|TRBJ2-1|NA
TGTGCCAGCAGTGAAGCGCTTCGGGGGGGGTGGCAGTTCTTC
CASSEALRGGWQFF
>NA|TRBV5-6|TRBJ1-6|NA
TGTGCCAGCAGCCCCTTCCCGGGACTTGATAATTCACCCCTCCACTTT
CASSPFPGLDNSPLHF